This T cell receptor (beta chain) came from a study of OX40 agonist ivuxolimab in advanced cancers. On the study more broadly: Intravenous ivuxolimab at 0.01 to 10 mg/kg was given to patients every 2 weeks. Study results and limitations: There were, on average, more expanded clones in CD8+ T cells than in CD4+.

Some clones are missing from TCRdb's copy, which holds only in-frame ones; the method was immunoSEQ multiplex PCR. The sample consists of around 20,000 clones, more than 75% of them appearing once. This CDR3 comprises 16 residues. The V gene's germline CDR1 is LNHDA and CDR2 SQIVND (reference sequence). The V gene end was trimmed by 2 bases and the J gene end by 3 bases; junction bases not matched to a gene: 8. On this clone: Its matching antigen is unknown.

The TCR comes from an adult with an advanced solid tumor such as melanoma, head and neck, liver or kidney cancer. Specimen: CD4+ or CD8+ T cells sorted from blood, collected in a trial of the OX40 agonist ivuxolimab. The rearrangement links TRBV19 to TRBJ1-1, with 8 bases lining up with TRBD1. The CDR3 is CASSISAGGGDTEAFF. In nucleotides, the CDR3 is TGTGCCAGTAGTATATCCGCAGGGGGCGGGGACACTGAAGCTTTCTTT.